This note documents a single TCR beta chain sequence. Its antigen is not known. Trimming pared 2 bases from V and 0 bases from J, leaving 6 bases between. The germline CDR1 and CDR2 sequences are SGHDT and YYEEEE. The CDR3 spans 13 residues. 13 Jbeta primers and 60 Vbeta primers were used for the PCR. Sequencing was performed with immunoSEQ multiplex PCR; in TCRdb, only in-frame clones are kept and a portion is missing. The table has 120,000 or so clones, 74% seen once. This entry comes from a study of cytomegalovirus exposure and HLA in healthy donors. Findings of the study overall: Immune exposure data for these donors was limited to CMV serostatus. Most observed TCR sequences were rare, whereas some public TCRs were detected in many donors.

This sequence was found in a woman aged 45-65 years in good health and CMV-seropositive. This sequence joins TRBV5-6 and TRBJ2-7, with D unresolved. The sequenced sample was PBMCs. The CDR3 nucleotides are TGTGCCAGCAGCTTTCGGGTCTCCTACGAGCAGTACTTC. It yields the protein CASSFRVSYEQYF.